Below, 7 T cell receptor beta chains from the same sample are listed, as sequenced in a study of blood T cell repertoires in COVID-19. Assay used: immunoSEQ multiplex PCR; TCRdb lists only in-frame clones, some missing. The repertoire holds approximately 270,000 clones, with about 80% as singletons. Sequencing input: peripheral blood. These receptor sequences come from an elderly man with acute or convalescent COVID-19.

The V call is TRBV28, the J call TRBJ1-1, with a weak D call TRBD1 (6 bases). This CDR3 comprises 11 residues. The V end was cut by 9 bases, the J end by 3 bases, with 8 bases between. Germline V lookup: CDR1 MDHEN, CDR2 SYDVKM. CDR3 residues: CASTGYTEAFF. DNA of the CDR3: TGTGCCAGTACAGGGTACACTGAAGCTTTCTTT.

The V and J genes are TRBV18 and TRBJ1-2; no definite D call. The V end lost 1 base, the J end lost 4 bases, and 10 bases lay between the germline ends. This CDR3 region has 14 residues. The V gene's germline CDR1 is KGHSH and CDR2 LQKENI. The CDR3 nucleotides read TGTGCCAGCTCACCACGGGAAGGAGGCTATGGCTACACCTTC. Translated, it gives CASSPREGGYGYTF.

The V call is TRBV24-1, the J call TRBJ1-2, with D perhaps TRBD1 (6 bases). Germline V CDR1 and CDR2: KGHDR, SFDVKD. Trimming cost V 7 bases and J 1 base, with 12 bases left between them. The CDR3 runs to 14 residues. CDR3 in DNA: TGTGCCACCAGCGCGACAGGAGGTAACTATGGCTACACCTTC. Protein product: CATSATGGNYGYTF.

CDR3: CASSPRGASYEQYF. The CDR3 nucleotides read TGTGCCAGCAGCCCCCGCGGGGCCTCCTACGAGCAGTACTTC. This chain connects TRBV11-1 to TRBJ2-7; D is possibly TRBD2 (6 bases). Germline V gene sequence: CDR1 SGHAT, CDR2 FQDESV (reference sequence). Trimming stripped 5 bases from V and 0 bases from J, with 11 bases between. CDR3 size: 14 residues. The full variable domain, in which reference TRBV11-1 and TRBJ2-7 provide the parts outside the CDR3, is EAEVAQSPRYKITEKSQAVAFWCDPISGHATLYWYRQILGQGPELLVQFQDESVVDDSQLPKDRFSAERLKGVDSTLKIQPAELGDSAMYLCASSPRGASYEQYFGPGTRLTVT.

V usage is TRBV27 and J usage is TRBJ1-2; D gene unclear. This CDR3 comprises 13 residues. Germline V lookup: CDR1 MNHEY, CDR2 SMNVEV (reference sequence). V lost 5 bases, J lost 0 bases, and 7 bases lay in between. The CDR3 here is CASSRTANYGYTF. The CDR3 bases are TGTGCCAGCAGTCGAACAGCTAACTATGGCTACACCTTC.

The chain joins TRBV6-5 to TRBJ2-7; 11 positions match TRBD1. Germline values: CDR1 MNHEY, CDR2 SVGAGI. This CDR3 spans 14 amino acids. V was clipped by 6 bases and J by 6 bases; unmatched bases: 7. CDR3 nucleotide sequence: TGTGCCAGCAGACGGACAGGGGGCGCGGGCGAGCAGTACTTC. Translated: CASRRTGGAGEQYF.

The chain employs TRBV28 and TRBJ2-5; TRBD1 matches 10 bases. There are 15 residues in the CDR3. After removal of 5 bases from V and 2 bases from J, the junction contained 5 bases not matched to a gene. From germline, CDR1 is MDHEN and CDR2 SYDVKM. CDR3 bases: TGTGCCAGCAGTACCGGGACAGGGGTACAAGAGACCCAGTACTTC. Encoded protein: CASSTGTGVQETQYF.